This TCR beta chain was observed in a study of blood T cell repertoires in COVID-19. Study information: Both acute and convalescent COVID-19 samples were obtained from the United States, Italy and Spain.

Trimming removed 0 bases from V and 3 bases from J; junction bases left unmatched: 13. CDR3 length: 20 amino acids. Germline CDR1 SGHDN, CDR2 FVKESK. Source study methods: Researchers report that nucleated cell counts were estimated from reference gene primer amplification. Generated by immunoSEQ multiplex PCR, the TCRdb table keeps only in-frame clones and is missing some. V, J and clone size were drawn from that table, and D and trimming were deduced from the DNA. The data contain hundreds of thousands of clones, about 88% of them seen just once; the ten biggest clones take up about 3%. Recruits, aged 18 to 89 years, lived in 20 to 30 US areas. Participants had their cohort set by participant-reported clinical history.

The chain employs TRBV14 and TRBJ2-6; 8 bases align to TRBD1. The material sequenced was PBMCs or T cells enriched from blood (not recorded which). This receptor was identified in a woman aged 45-65 years who had recovered from COVID-19. This chain's CDR3 is CASSQDRDRGWGYGANVLTF. DNA for the CDR3: TGTGCCAGCAGCCAAGATCGAGACAGGGGATGGGGGTATGGGGCCAACGTCCTGACTTTC.